The clone carrying this TCR beta chain occurred once. This entry is derived from a study of T cell responses to AZD1222 COVID-19 vaccine. The germline V and J ends were trimmed by 3 bases and 1 base, with 22 bases remaining between them. CDR1 is LGHNA, CDR2 YNFKEQ, per germline. CDR3 length: 18 residues. The data were produced by immunoSEQ multiplex PCR, yet TCRdb's version contains in-frame clones alone and is incomplete. Among 95,000 to 110,000 clones, 80% to 90% were seen once, and the ten largest hold over 7.5%. Sequencing was performed on peripheral blood, taken on day 0 of AZD1222 vaccination. The V gene is TRBV4-2, the J gene TRBJ2-7; D may be TRBD2 (6 bases). This receptor was identified in an adult in good health. CDR3 sequence reads: CASSQVSRAGSKSYEQYF. In DNA, the CDR3 is TGTGCCAGCAGCCAGGTTAGCAGGGCGGGGAGTAAGTCCTACGAGCAGTACTTC.